The 23 T cell receptor beta chains below all came from one sample that was sequenced in a study of blood T cell repertoires in COVID-19. The method was immunoSEQ multiplex PCR; TCRdb's version includes in-frame clones alone and lacks a portion of them. Among about 330,000 clones listed, around 87% were seen once. The sequencing sample was made of PBMCs or T cells enriched from blood (not recorded which). The origin of the receptors is a woman aged 25 to 45 who had recovered from COVID-19.

The rearrangement links TRBV7-8 to TRBJ1-1; the D is unclear. Looked up from germline, CDR1 is SGHVS and CDR2 is FQNEAQ. With 1 base removed from V and 4 bases from J, the gap between germline ends came to 13 bases. The CDR3 loop spans 15 amino acids. The DNA for the CDR3 is TGTGCCAGCAGCTTAGGGACCGTAGGAGGCACTGAAGCTTTCTTT. Protein product: CASSLGTVGGTEAFF. The full variable domain, its missing parts supplied by reference TRBV7-8 and TRBJ1-1, is GAGVSQSPRYKVAKRGQDVALRCDPISGHVSLFWYQQALGQGPEFLTYFQNEAQLDKSGLPSDRFFAERPEGSVSTLKIQRTQQEDSAVYLCASSLGTVGGTEAFFGQGTRLTVV.

The rearrangement uses TRBV2 and TRBJ2-3; 9 bases fit TRBD2. The V gene's germline CDR1 is SNHLY and CDR2 FYNNEI. The CDR3 sequence is 17 residues long. V was pared by 7 bases and J by 4 bases, with 15 bases of the junction left unmatched. The CDR3: CASNQRGAEFSPDTQYF. The CDR3 region has the DNA TGTGCCAGCAACCAGCGGGGGGCCGAGTTCTCCCCAGATACGCAGTATTTT.

The chain's CDR3 is CASSTWTGGGEQYF. In nucleotides, the CDR3 is TGTGCCAGCAGCACCTGGACAGGGGGCGGCGAGCAGTACTTC. The chain combines TRBV7-2 with TRBJ2-7; 11 bases line up with TRBD1. After removal of 5 bases from V and 6 bases from J, the junction contained 6 bases not matched to a gene. This CDR3 contains 14 residues. CDR1 and CDR2 (germline): SGHTA, FQGNSA.

This clone was seen a handful of times. V usage is TRBV4-3 and J usage is TRBJ2-3; D might be TRBD2 (7 bases). The CDR3 loop spans 15 amino acids. The germline gives CDR1 LGHNA, CDR2 YSLEER. Trimming took 3 bases from V and 1 from J, leaving 11 bases between them. CDR3 amino acids: CASSQGAGGTDTQYF. CDR3 nucleotides: TGCGCCAGCAGCCAGGGGGCGGGGGGCACAGATACGCAGTATTTT.

The genes are TRBV2 and TRBJ2-5; TRBD2 matches 8 bases. V dropped 8 bases and J dropped 1; count of bases not matched to a gene: 3. The CDR3 is 13 residues long. Germline-derived CDR1 and CDR2 are SNHLY and FYNNEI. The CDR3 reads CASCSGVQETQYF. For the CDR3, the DNA is TGTGCCAGCTGTAGCGGGGTCCAAGAGACCCAGTACTTC.

V and J are TRBV2 and TRBJ1-5; TRBD1 agrees at 7 bases. The CDR3 totals 14 residues. V lost 9 bases and J lost 1; bases outside the gene matches: 6. CDR1 is SNHLY, CDR2 FYNNEI, per germline. CDR3 nucleotide sequence: TGTGCCAGACAGGGGACCGAGAGCAATCAGCCCCAGCATTTT. It specifies CARQGTESNQPQHF.

A word on this clone: Other nucleotide sequences from this sample produce the same CDR3. The J gene is TRBJ1-1, the V gene TRBV19; 8 bases map to TRBD1. V dropped 2 bases and J dropped 0; count of bases not matched to a gene: 2. CDR3 length: 15 amino acids. Germline values: CDR1 LNHDA, CDR2 SQIVND (reference sequence). CDR3 residues: CASSIKTGVNTEAFF. CDR3 sequence (DNA): TGTGCCAGTAGTATAAAGACAGGGGTGAACACTGAAGCTTTCTTT.

V usage is TRBV7-9 and J usage is TRBJ2-7, with 7 bases identical to TRBD1. This CDR3 is 15 amino acids long. Per the germline V gene, CDR1 is SEHNR and CDR2 is FQNEAQ (reference sequence). Germline trimming cut 5 bases from V and 2 bases from J; bases unmatched to any gene: 9. The CDR3 reads CASSNPGTDPYEQYF. CDR3 DNA: TGTGCCAGCAGCAATCCCGGGACAGATCCCTACGAGCAGTACTTC.

This clone was recorded only once. The V gene is TRBV19, the J gene TRBJ2-3; TRBD2 aligns across 12 bases. This CDR3 has 20 amino acids. CDR1 is LNHDA and CDR2 is SQIVND in the germline V gene (reference sequence). V was pared by 4 bases and J by 2 bases, with 16 bases of the junction left unmatched. CDR3 in DNA: TGTGCCAGTAGTACACACAGGGGGTTACTAGCGGGGGGATCCACAGATACGCAGTATTTT. This encodes CASSTHRGLLAGGSTDTQYF.

This chain joins TRBV7-9 and TRBJ2-1; 9 bases are shared with TRBD2. CDR3 size: 14 residues. The V gene end was trimmed by 5 bases and the J gene end by 10 bases; junction bases not matched to a gene: 9. Germline CDR1 SEHNR, CDR2 FQNEAQ (reference sequence). The CDR3 region is CASSTQTSGREQFF. The CDR3 nucleotides read TGTGCCAGCAGCACCCAGACTAGCGGCCGCGAGCAGTTCTTC.

The chain links TRBV2 to TRBJ2-3, with D maybe TRBD2 (5 bases). From germline, CDR1 is SNHLY and CDR2 FYNNEI. V lost 6 bases and J lost 11, with 9 bases in between. The CDR3 runs to 10 residues. In DNA, the CDR3 is TGTGCCAGCAGCCTTCGGGGGCAGTATTTT. Translating gives CASSLRGQYF.

V usage is TRBV7-6 and J usage is TRBJ2-1; 7 bases line up with TRBD1. The J segment lost 2 bases and the V segment lost 5 bases, leaving 15 bases of the junction unmatched. The CDR3 has 18 residues. Germline V CDR1 and CDR2: SGHVS, FNYEAQ. The CDR3 nucleotides are TGTGCCAGCAGCAGAACTTCTAGGGGGCCAGGGACCTACAATGAGCAGTTCTTC. As protein: CASSRTSRGPGTYNEQFF.

The genes are TRBV11-2 and TRBJ2-3; 7 nucleotides align to TRBD1. Trimming took 4 bases from V and 0 from J; bases not matched to a gene: 1. CDR1 is SGHAT, CDR2 FQNNGV, per germline. The CDR3 is 14 residues long. CDR3 coding DNA: TGTGCCAGCAGCTCGGGACAGAGCACAGATACGCAGTATTTT. Amino acid sequence: CASSSGQSTDTQYF.

The chain couples TRBV19 to TRBJ2-1; 8 bases fit TRBD2. The J segment lost 5 bases and the V segment lost 7 bases, leaving 13 bases of the junction unmatched. Germline assignment: CDR1 LNHDA and CDR2 SQIVND (reference sequence). This CDR3 has 16 residues. The CDR3 is CASNSGGGRIHNEQFF. The CDR3 region has the DNA TGTGCCAGTAATTCCGGGGGGGGCCGTATTCACAATGAGCAGTTCTTC.

This chain's CDR3 is CASSYSIFTGGEGQYF. The CDR3 bases are TGTGCCAGCAGTTACTCGATTTTTACAGGGGGAGAAGGGCAGTACTTC. This chain uses TRBV6-2 or TRBV6-3 with TRBJ2-7, with 8 positions matching TRBD1. The CDR3 has 16 residues. The ends lost 0 bases at V and 9 bases at J; junction bases unmatched: 13. CDR1 and CDR2 (germline): MNHEY, SVGEGT.

The chain combines TRBV10-1 with TRBJ1-5, with D possibly TRBD1 on 5 matching bases. The CDR3 sequence is 17 residues long. In germline, CDR1 is WNHNN, CDR2 SYGVQD (reference sequence). V was cut by 11 bases and J by 0 bases, with 23 bases left in between. The CDR3, as DNA: TGCGCCGACCCGGGACTGGATCCCGAGAATAGCAATCAGCCCCAGCATTTT. Encoded protein: CADPGLDPENSNQPQHF.

This clone was recorded only once. Here the CDR3 reads CASSRPGDPNEKLFF. The CDR3 DNA follows: TGCGCCAGCAGCCGCCCGGGGGACCCTAATGAAAAACTGTTTTTT. The chain is built from TRBV5-1 and TRBJ1-4; TRBD1 might be the D (5 bases). Trimming removed 4 bases from V and 3 bases from J, with 13 bases in between. The CDR3 has 15 residues. The germline CDR1 and CDR2 sequences are SGHRS and YFSETQ.

V gene TRBV9 combines with J gene TRBJ1-6; D is perhaps TRBD1 (6 bases). CDR1 and CDR2 (germline): SGDLS, YYNGEE. The CDR3 sequence is 15 residues long. V was pared by 3 bases and J by 6 bases, with 13 bases between. The CDR3 DNA is TGTGCCAGCAGCGAAACAGGGTATGCTAATTCACCCCTCCACTTT. Protein sequence: CASSETGYANSPLHF.

This chain uses TRBV6-2 or TRBV6-3 with TRBJ2-7; D gene unclear. CDR1 and CDR2 (germline): MNHEY, SVGEGT. The CDR3 has 18 residues. Trimming shortened V by 0 bases and J by 0 bases, and 18 bases separated the two germline ends. CDR3 protein: CASSYSSRSVWSSYEQYF. CDR3 in DNA: TGTGCCAGCAGTTACTCGTCAAGGAGTGTATGGAGCTCCTACGAGCAGTACTTC.

The V gene is TRBV6-1, the J gene TRBJ2-5, with 8 nucleotides matching TRBD2. Per the germline V gene, CDR1 is MNHNS and CDR2 is SASEGT. The CDR3 sequence is 15 residues long. V lost 2 bases, J lost 5 bases, and 7 bases stayed unmatched. The CDR3 DNA reads TGTGCCAGCAGTGAAAGTACGGGGGGGCAGGAGACCCAGTACTTC. It yields the protein CASSESTGGQETQYF.

The rearrangement links TRBV5-4 to TRBJ2-6; D call uncertain. CDR1 and CDR2 (germline): SGHNT, YYREEE (reference sequence). CDR3 length: 15 amino acids. V dropped 2 bases and J dropped 0 bases, with 6 bases sitting between them. CDR3 nucleotide sequence: TGTGCCAGCAGCTTAGCAGGCTCTGGGGCCAACGTCCTGACTTTC. It translates to CASSLAGSGANVLTF.

The V gene is TRBV28, the J gene TRBJ1-1; D uncertain. There are 12 residues in the CDR3. From germline, CDR1 is MDHEN and CDR2 SYDVKM. Trimming removed 3 bases at V and 3 bases at J, with 5 bases between. The CDR3 DNA follows: TGTGCCAGCAGTTTCCCCTACACTGAAGCTTTCTTT. Protein sequence: CASSFPYTEAFF.

As DNA, the CDR3 is TGTGCCAGCAGCTTGGGGCCAAACTATGGCTACACCTTC. Amino acid sequence: CASSLGPNYGYTF. V gene TRBV5-6 combines with J gene TRBJ1-2; D is uncertain. Germline loops: CDR1 SGHDT, CDR2 YYEEEE. The CDR3 sequence is 13 residues long. Between the trimmed V and J ends, which lost 0 bases and 2 bases, there was a span of 5 bases.